One sample yielded the 32 T cell receptor beta chains listed below, sequenced in a study of cytomegalovirus exposure and HLA in healthy donors (dated by TCRdb to about 2017). Receptors were amplified or captured by the immunoSEQ multiplex PCR assay. For the multiplex PCR, a mixture combining 60 forward primers for TCR Vbeta segments and 13 reverse primers for TCR Jbeta segments was used. The clones in this table, taken by TCRdb from immuneACCESS, are in-frame only. Not every clone is retained; where verified, under half of the shortfall comes from an unresolved V gene, and the cause of the rest is unknown. A total of 130,000 to 150,000 clones appear in this sample, around three quarters of them only once. Around 3% of the sample is in the top ten clones. The sequencing sample was made of PBMCs. Receptor source: a man aged 35 to 55 in good health and CMV-seropositive.

The V gene is TRBV20-1, the J gene TRBJ2-7; no clear D. Trimming left V 3 bases short and J 3 bases short, with 6 bases between. Per the germline V gene, CDR1 is DFQATT and CDR2 is SNEGSKA (reference sequence). The CDR3 is 11 residues long. CDR3 loop: CSASGNYEQYF. CDR3 sequence (DNA): TGCAGTGCTAGTGGCAACTACGAGCAGTACTTC.

V gene TRBV30 combines with J gene TRBJ1-1; unclear D gene. The ends were cut back, 3 bases at V and 1 base at J, with 21 bases in the middle. The CDR3 runs to 17 residues. Germline V lookup: CDR1 GTSNPN, CDR2 SVGIG (reference sequence). This CDR3 is CAWRRRGISIPNTEAFF. CDR3 coding DNA: TGTGCCTGGAGGCGGCGGGGAATAAGCATTCCGAACACTGAAGCTTTCTTT.

J is TRBJ2-7 and V is TRBV2; 7 nucleotides line up with TRBD2. CDR3 length: 17 amino acids. CDR1 SNHLY and CDR2 FYNNEI come from the germline V gene. Unmatched junction bases numbered 16, after V lost 7 bases and J lost 1 base. The chain's CDR3 is CASNWRGSRGRSYEQYF. In DNA, the CDR3 is TGTGCCAGCAACTGGCGGGGGAGTAGGGGTCGGTCCTACGAGCAGTACTTC.

The gene calls are TRBV18 and TRBJ2-5, with 7 positions matching TRBD2. The V segment lost 1 base and the J segment 1 base; nucleotides outside the gene matches: 12. CDR3 size: 18 residues. Germline values: CDR1 KGHSH, CDR2 LQKENI. For the CDR3, the DNA is TGTGCCAGCTCACCACAAATTTACGGGGCTAGCGGCCAAGAGACCCAGTACTTC. Protein sequence: CASSPQIYGASGQETQYF.

The genes are TRBV9 and TRBJ1-2; TRBD1 is a possible D gene (6 bases). V was pared by 0 bases and J by 7 bases, with 28 bases between. The CDR3 has 19 residues. CDR1 is SGDLS, CDR2 YYNGEE, per germline. As DNA, the CDR3 is TGTGCCAGCAGCGTAGTGACCACAGGGTTACCCCCAGGGCCTTCTGGCTACACCTTC. Its translation: CASSVVTTGLPPGPSGYTF.

V is TRBV11-2 and J is TRBJ2-5; 7 bases align to TRBD1. Germline trimming cut 5 bases from V and 4 bases from J; bases unmatched to any gene: 4. Germline lookup yields CDR1 SGHAT and CDR2 FQNNGV. The CDR3 has 13 amino acids. The CDR3 loop reads CASSLDRAETQYF. The CDR3 nucleotides read TGTGCCAGCAGCCTTGACAGGGCAGAGACCCAGTACTTC.

This clone was observed a few times. The chain links TRBV5-1 to TRBJ2-1; no definite D call. Deletions cut 4 bases from V and 4 bases from J, with 3 bases between. The V gene's germline CDR1 is SGHRS and CDR2 YFSETQ. The CDR3 extends over 11 amino acids. Written as DNA, the CDR3 is TGCGCCAGCAGCATATACAATGAGCAGTTCTTC. This gives the protein CASSIYNEQFF.

The chain couples TRBV5-1 to TRBJ2-5, with a weak D call TRBD2 (5 bases). CDR1 and CDR2 from the germline V gene are SGHRS and YFSETQ. The CDR3 has 15 residues. V lost 3 bases and J lost 7, with 19 bases in between. CDR3 sequence (DNA): TGCGCCAGCAGCTACGGCGGGCTGACTGGTGGGACCCAGTACTTC. Translation: CASSYGGLTGGTQYF.

This clone was detected once. CDR3 amino acids: CASSSGLAGMFF. Written as DNA, the CDR3 is TGTGCCAGCAGCTCAGGACTAGCGGGGATGTTCTTC. The chain couples TRBV7-9 to TRBJ2-1; TRBD2 matches 12 bases. The CDR3 spans 12 residues. V gave up 4 bases and J gave up 15 bases; unmatched junction bases: 4. Germline loops: CDR1 SEHNR, CDR2 FQNEAQ (reference sequence).

The chain is built from TRBV5-8 and TRBJ2-7, with 12 bases identical to TRBD2. The CDR3 sequence is 15 residues long. The germline CDR1 and CDR2 sequences are SGHTS and YDEGEE. V dropped 4 bases and J dropped 3; count of bases not matched to a gene: 5. The CDR3 sequence: CASSEGLAGFYEQYF. CDR3 sequence (DNA): TGTGCCAGCAGCGAGGGACTAGCGGGTTTCTACGAGCAGTACTTC.

The chain combines TRBV4-2 with TRBJ2-1; D is possibly TRBD2 (6 bases). The CDR3 is 14 residues long. Germline CDR1 LGHNA, CDR2 YNFKEQ. The V and J ends lost 3 bases and 0 bases respectively, with 6 bases between them. The CDR3 bases are TGTGCCAGCAGCCAGCGGGACTCCTACAATGAGCAGTTCTTC. It encodes CASSQRDSYNEQFF.

In regard to this clone: Germline and junction disagree at one end, which may indicate a read error. The chain uses TRBV27 and TRBJ2-7, with TRBD2 matching over 8 bases. This CDR3 contains 15 residues. CDR1 MNHEY and CDR2 SMNVEV come from the germline V gene (reference sequence). CDR3 sequence: CASSLSAGEAHEQYF. The DNA of the CDR3 is TGTGCCAGCAGTCTATCAGCGGGAGAAGCCCACGAGCAGTACTTC.

The CDR3 coding sequence is TGTGCCAGCAGTGAAATCACAGGTCCGGGCACTGAAGCTTTCTTT. Translated, it gives CASSEITGPGTEAFF. V and J are TRBV25-1 and TRBJ1-1, with D perhaps TRBD1 (5 bases). The V end was cut by 2 bases, the J end by 4 bases, with 14 bases between. The germline gives CDR1 MGHDK, CDR2 SYGVNS. The CDR3 sequence is 15 residues long.

The CDR3: CASSTRQGNYGYTF. The CDR3 bases are TGTGCCAGCAGCACCCGACAGGGAAACTATGGCTACACCTTC. This sequence joins TRBV5-4 and TRBJ1-2, with 7 bases lining up with TRBD1. After removal of 4 bases from V and 2 bases from J, the junction contained 5 bases not matched to a gene. The CDR3 length is 14 residues. CDR1 and CDR2 (germline): SGHNT, YYREEE (reference sequence).

Notes on this clone: This sample includes further DNA sequences coding for the same CDR3. The genes are TRBV5-1 and TRBJ1-5; no firm D call. CDR3 length: 13 amino acids. The V end was cut by 0 bases, the J end by 4 bases, with 5 bases between. Germline CDR1 SGHRS, CDR2 YFSETQ. The CDR3, as DNA: TGCGCCAGCAGCTTGGCAGAAAATCAGCCCCAGCATTTT. Its translation: CASSLAENQPQHF.

This clone was seen just once. The chain couples TRBV19 to TRBJ2-7, with 10 bases aligning to TRBD2. The J segment lost 6 bases and the V segment lost 5 bases, leaving 10 bases of the junction unmatched. The germline V gene encodes CDR1 LNHDA and CDR2 SQIVND (reference sequence). CDR3 size: 15 residues. CDR3 region: CASSQPSGRAVEQYF. The CDR3 DNA follows: TGTGCCAGTAGTCAACCGAGCGGGAGGGCCGTCGAGCAGTACTTC.

V is TRBV2 and J is TRBJ1-2; D may be TRBD1 (6 bases). The CDR3 runs 14 residues. CDR1 SNHLY and CDR2 FYNNEI come from the germline V gene. The V end lost 7 bases, the J end lost 2 bases, and 14 bases lay between the germline ends. The CDR3: CASNGDTLNYGYTF. In DNA, the CDR3 is TGTGCCAGCAACGGGGACACCTTAAACTATGGCTACACCTTC. Using reference TRBV2 and TRBJ1-2 for the parts outside the CDR3, the full variable domain is EPEVTQTPSHQVTQMGQEVILRCVPISNHLYFYWYRQILGQKVEFLVSFYNNEISEKSEIFDDQFSVERPDGSNFTLKIRSTKLEDSAMYFCASNGDTLNYGYTFGSGTRLTVV.

This clone was observed a handful of times. The chain uses TRBV7-3 and TRBJ2-7, with TRBD1 as a possible D gene (6 bases). Germline assignment: CDR1 SGHTA and CDR2 FQGTGA. This CDR3 is built from 13 residues. The V end lost 4 bases, the J end lost 3 bases, and 10 bases lay between the germline ends. CDR3 sequence reads: CASSSGQNYEQYF. In DNA form, the CDR3 reads TGTGCCAGCAGCTCAGGACAGAACTACGAGCAGTACTTC. The full variable domain, its missing parts supplied by reference TRBV7-3 and TRBJ2-7, is GAGVSQTPSNKVTEKGKYVELRCDPISGHTALYWYRQSLGQGPEFLIYFQGTGAADDSGLPNDRFFAVRPEGSVSTLKIQRTERGDSAVYLCASSSGQNYEQYFGPGTRLTVT.

The chain joins TRBV18 to TRBJ1-1; 7 bases fit TRBD1. The CDR3 is made up of 13 amino acids. Germline V gene lookup returns CDR1 KGHSH and CDR2 LQKENI. V gave up 7 bases and J gave up 6 bases; unmatched junction bases: 8. For the CDR3, the DNA is TGTGCCAGCTTTTCAGGGGGTTTCTCTGAAGCTTTCTTT. Amino acid sequence: CASFSGGFSEAFF. The variable domain in full, with the rest retrieved from reference TRBV18 and TRBJ1-1, is NAGVMQNPRHLVRRRGQEARLRCSPMKGHSHVYWYRQLPEEGLKFMVYLQKENIIDESGMPKERFSAEFPKEGPSILRIQQVVRGDSAAYFCASFSGGFSEAFFGQGTRLTVV.

V is TRBV6-1 and J is TRBJ2-7; 7 bases fit TRBD1. Germline CDR1 is MNHNS and CDR2 is SASEGT. This CDR3 has 17 residues. V dropped 3 bases and J dropped 3; count of bases not matched to a gene: 14. The CDR3 DNA reads TGTGCCAGCAGTGAGACCCTGGACAGGATTAAATTCTACGAGCAGTACTTC. Translating it yields CASSETLDRIKFYEQYF.

This clone was seen a handful of times. The V and J genes are TRBV5-4 and TRBJ1-1, with D possibly TRBD1 on 6 matching bases. V shed 0 bases and J shed 3 bases, with 12 bases lying between them. Germline CDR1 and CDR2: SGHNT and YYREEE (reference sequence). The CDR3 spans 15 residues. CDR3 DNA: TGTGCCAGCAGCTTGGAGCGGGGGCAGGACACTGAAGCTTTCTTT. It codes for CASSLERGQDTEAFF. The full variable domain, in which reference TRBV5-4 and TRBJ1-1 provide the parts outside the CDR3, is ETGVTQSPTHLIKTRGQQVTLRCSSQSGHNTVSWYQQALGQGPQFIFQYYREEENGRGNFPPRFSGLQFPNYSSELNVNALELDDSALYLCASSLERGQDTEAFFGQGTRLTVV.

The chain couples TRBV5-1 to TRBJ2-7, with a possible D match to TRBD1 (6 bases). Germline V CDR1 and CDR2: SGHRS, YFSETQ. V lost 7 bases, J lost 5 bases, and 19 bases lay in between. This CDR3 has 14 amino acids. The CDR3 here is CASSRDTPWDEQYF. In nucleotides, the CDR3 is TGCGCCAGCTCCCGGGACACCCCTTGGGACGAGCAGTACTTC.

The chain links TRBV6-1 to TRBJ2-7; 8 bases align to TRBD1. Germline lookup yields CDR1 MNHNS and CDR2 SASEGT. The CDR3 consists of 13 residues. Trimming cost V 5 bases and J 11 bases; bases outside gene matches: 11. CDR3 DNA sequence: TGTGCCAGCAGTCCCGGGACAGGAAATAAGAAGTACTTC. Protein: CASSPGTGNKKYF.

The sample holds a few counts of this clone. V is TRBV14 and J is TRBJ2-7; 12 bases match TRBD2. J lost 4 bases, V lost 4 bases, and 5 bases had no gene match. This CDR3 region has 15 residues. Germline CDR1 is SGHDN and CDR2 is FVKESK. In DNA, the CDR3 is TGTGCCAGCAGCCTGGGACTAGCGGGCGGATACGAGCAGTACTTC. Its protein product is CASSLGLAGGYEQYF.

The chain has TRBV10-3 and TRBJ2-3; 16 positions agree with TRBD2. The ends lost 5 bases at V and 4 bases at J; junction bases unmatched: 6. The CDR3 length is 17 residues. Germline CDR1 and CDR2: ENHRY and SYGVKD. The CDR3 sequence is CAISPGTSGRAPDTQYF. CDR3 nucleotide sequence: TGTGCCATCAGTCCCGGGACTAGCGGGAGGGCCCCAGATACGCAGTATTTT.

This chain joins TRBV27 and TRBJ1-2; no reliable D call. The germline gives CDR1 MNHEY, CDR2 SMNVEV (reference sequence). This CDR3 comprises 15 residues. V lost 6 bases to trimming and J lost 2 bases, with 16 bases between them. The CDR3 protein is CASSRINFGNYGYTF. The CDR3 nucleotides read TGTGCCAGCAGCCGCATTAACTTCGGGAACTATGGCTACACCTTC.

The genes are TRBV30 and TRBJ2-3; D gene uncertain. CDR3 size: 17 residues. Germline V gene lookup returns CDR1 GTSNPN and CDR2 SVGIG (reference sequence). Between the trimmed V and J ends, which lost 0 bases and 0 bases, there was a span of 16 bases. DNA for the CDR3: TGTGCCTGGAGTGTAGTGGCAGGCCCGGCTAGCACAGATACGCAGTATTTT. Protein sequence: CAWSVVAGPASTDTQYF. The full variable domain, rest sourced from reference TRBV30 and TRBJ2-3, is SQTIHQWPATLVQPVGSPLSLECTVEGTSNPNLYWYRQAAGRGLQLLFYSVGIGQISSEVPQNLSASRPQDRQFILSSKKLLLSDSGFYLCAWSVVAGPASTDTQYFGPGTRLTVL.

This clone has more than one count but fewer than ten. V usage is TRBV25-1 and J usage is TRBJ2-1; possibly TRBD1 for D (6 bases). There are 14 residues in the CDR3. V was pared by 5 bases and J by 10 bases, with 18 bases between. Germline CDR1 reads MGHDK; CDR2 reads SYGVNS. For the CDR3, the DNA is TGTGCCAGCAGTACGTCCGGGACAAAGGGGGAGCAGTTCTTC. Its translation: CASSTSGTKGEQFF.

Only one count was recorded for this clone. The junction does not match germline at one end; this may be a read error. This chain joins TRBV7-9 and TRBJ1-2; TRBD1 is a possible D gene (5 bases). Germline V gene lookup returns CDR1 SEHNR and CDR2 FQNEAQ (reference sequence). CDR3 length: 15 amino acids. The CDR3 spells CSSSLAVSRVGGYTF. In nucleotides, the CDR3 is TGTTCCAGCAGCTTAGCGGTCAGCAGGGTGGGTGGCTACACCTTC.

This clone has a handful of counts. The chain links TRBV18 to TRBJ2-5; tentatively, D is TRBD2 (6 bases). The J call may be faulty, since TRBJ2-7 better matches the DNA end. CDR1 is KGHSH and CDR2 is LQKENI in the germline V gene. CDR3 length: 11 amino acids. The CDR3 protein is CASSAGYEQYF. CDR3 DNA sequence: TGTGCCAGCTCCGCGGGGTACGAGCAGTACTTC.

This chain connects TRBV7-8 to TRBJ1-1; D ambiguous. The CDR3 contains 14 residues. The germline V gene encodes CDR1 SGHVS and CDR2 FQNEAQ. Between the trimmed V and J ends, which lost 0 bases and 6 bases, there was a span of 11 bases. CDR3 loop: CASSLAGGGAEAFF. In nucleotides, the CDR3 is TGTGCCAGCAGCTTAGCGGGAGGTGGGGCTGAAGCTTTCTTT.

The chain couples TRBV25-1 to TRBJ1-5; maybe TRBD1 (6 bases). The CDR3 totals 18 residues. Trimming left V 6 bases short and J 3 bases short, with 24 bases between. Germline CDR1 MGHDK, CDR2 SYGVNS. Here the CDR3 reads CASRRGGAGDAPNQPQHF. CDR3 sequence (DNA): TGTGCCAGCAGGAGGGGGGGGGCAGGGGATGCCCCCAATCAGCCCCAGCATTTT.